This TCR beta chain was retrieved from a study of response to subunit inactivated influenza vaccine. Using its own MiXCR run on the RT-PCR reads, TCRdb lists one record per CDR3 protein. This table has more than 700,000 distinct CDR3 sequences, about 20% appearing once. This CDR3 contains 16 residues. Germline V lookup: CDR1 SGDLS, CDR2 YYNGEE. V lost 0 bases to trimming and J lost 1 base, with 13 bases between them. In its sample, this clonotype was seen many times. Its specificity is unknown. Study findings and constraints: Few additional T cells are recruited per seasonal influenza vaccination, authors suggested.

The specimen comprised PBMCs from blood, sampled 4 to 6 days after vaccination. This sequence joins TRBV9 and TRBJ2-5; TRBD2 might be the D (6 bases). The TCR was taken from a man aged 45-65 years who received an inactivated influenza vaccine. The CDR3: CASSVGVGGLQETQYF. The CDR3 nucleotides are TGTGCCAGCAGCGTAGGGGTGGGAGGCCTCCAAGAGACCCAGTACTTC.